The next 13 T cell receptor beta chains were all read from a single sample in a study of blood T cell repertoires in COVID-19. The protocol was immunoSEQ multiplex PCR, while the TCRdb copy is restricted to in-frame clones and leaves out a portion. Here the sample spans 260,000 or so clones, 80% to 90% being singletons. Sequenced material: PBMCs or T cells enriched from blood (not recorded which). These receptor sequences come from a woman in her forties who had been exposed to COVID-19.

Remarks on this clone: Other DNA sequences within the sample encode an identical CDR3. The chain joins TRBV24-1 to TRBJ1-2, with a tentative D call TRBD1 (6 bases). The CDR3 has 12 residues. CDR1 and CDR2 from the germline V gene are KGHDR and SFDVKD. V was trimmed by 7 bases and J by 5 bases, leaving 10 bases between them. CDR3 sequence (DNA): TGTGCCACCAGCGAAGGGGGATATGGCTACACCTTC. The encoded protein is CATSEGGYGYTF.

This clone was recorded a few times. The chain has TRBV16 and TRBJ1-6, with D possibly TRBD1 on 5 matching bases. V gave up 0 bases and J gave up 7 bases, with 10 bases separating them. The CDR3 extends over 15 amino acids. Germline-derived CDR1 and CDR2 are KGHSY and FQNENV. The CDR3 loop is CASSQSAGRNSPLHF. CDR3 nucleotide sequence: TGTGCCAGCAGCCAATCGGCAGGGAGGAATTCACCCCTCCACTTT.

This clone was detected ten times or more. Other DNA sequences in the sample encode the same CDR3. V gene TRBV18 combines with J gene TRBJ2-1; TRBD2 matches 7 bases. This CDR3 has 13 amino acids. Trimming at V came to 1 base and at J to 7 bases, leaving 1 base not matched to a gene. Germline V gives CDR1 KGHSH, CDR2 LQKENI. The CDR3, as DNA: TGTGCCAGCTCACCACTGCGGGAGAATGAGCAGTTCTTC. Translating it yields CASSPLRENEQFF.

The rearrangement uses TRBV28 and TRBJ2-5, with TRBD2 matching over 7 bases. This CDR3 has 13 residues. V lost 7 bases and J lost 5; bases outside the gene matches: 7. The germline V gene has CDR1 MDHEN and CDR2 SYDVKM. This chain's CDR3 is CASTRGGVETQYF. In DNA form, the CDR3 reads TGTGCCAGCACGCGCGGGGGTGTGGAGACCCAGTACTTC.

V gene TRBV13 combines with J gene TRBJ2-3; 7 bases match TRBD1. V lost 0 bases, J lost 3 bases, and 6 bases stayed unmatched. Germline assignment: CDR1 PRHDT and CDR2 FYEKMQ (reference sequence). The CDR3 contains 16 residues. DNA for the CDR3: TGTGCCAGCAGCTTAGGGACCTCGACAGGGACAGATACGCAGTATTTT. Translating gives CASSLGTSTGTDTQYF. The full variable domain, its missing parts supplied by reference TRBV13 and TRBJ2-3, is AAGVIQSPRHLIKEKRETATLKCYPIPRHDTVYWYQQGPGQDPQFLISFYEKMQSDKGSIPDRFSAQQFSDYHSELNMSSLELGDSALYFCASSLGTSTGTDTQYFGPGTRLTVL.

The CDR3 here is CASSSALGLDIPNEQFF. In DNA form, the CDR3 reads TGTGCCAGTAGTTCCGCCCTCGGACTAGATATCCCCAATGAGCAGTTCTTC. The J gene is TRBJ2-1, the V gene TRBV19; 7 nucleotides match TRBD2. The J segment lost 6 bases and the V segment lost 5 bases, leaving 16 bases of the junction unmatched. Germline CDR1 reads LNHDA; CDR2 reads SQIVND (reference sequence). The CDR3 length is 17 residues. The variable domain in full, with the rest retrieved from reference TRBV19 and TRBJ2-1, is DGGITQSPKYLFRKEGQNVTLSCEQNLNHDAMYWYRQDPGQGLRLIYYSQIVNDFQKGDIAEGYSVSREKKESFPLTVTSAQKNPTAFYLCASSSALGLDIPNEQFFGPGTRLTVL.

The chain uses TRBV7-6 and TRBJ2-1; TRBD1 matches at 7 bases. V trimming: 2 bases; J trimming: 1 base; junction bases outside the gene matches: 14. The germline V gene encodes CDR1 SGHVS and CDR2 FNYEAQ. CDR3 length equals 19 residues. CDR3 nucleotides: TGTGCCAGCAGCTTACCATCAGACAGGGTGACCCCTTCCTACAATGAGCAGTTCTTC. Translation: CASSLPSDRVTPSYNEQFF.

This clone was recorded at least ten times. The chain carries TRBV6-2 or TRBV6-3 and TRBJ2-1, with 14 bases fitting TRBD2. Germline V gene sequence: CDR1 MNHEY, CDR2 SVGEGT. CDR3 length: 16 amino acids. The V and J ends lost 6 bases and 8 bases, in that order; junction bases with no gene match: 9. The CDR3, as DNA: TGTGCCAGCAGCCCTACGACTAGCGGGGGGGCGGATGAGCAGTTCTTC. Translated: CASSPTTSGGADEQFF.

The V and J genes are TRBV19 and TRBJ1-4; 7 bases are shared with TRBD1. Germline V gene lookup returns CDR1 LNHDA and CDR2 SQIVND (reference sequence). The CDR3 spans 14 residues. J lost 5 bases, V lost 6 bases, and 6 bases had no gene match. In DNA, the CDR3 is TGTGCCAGTAGCTCCGGGACAGAGAATGAAAAACTGTTTTTT. It is translated as CASSSGTENEKLFF.

Concerning this clone: Other DNA sequences of this sample code for an identical CDR3. The chain is built from TRBV28 and TRBJ1-4, with D hard to call. The CDR3 totals 14 residues. Germline V gene lookup returns CDR1 MDHEN and CDR2 SYDVKM. V gave up 4 bases and J gave up 4 bases, with 10 bases separating them. The CDR3 sequence is CASSSPTGNEKLFF. For the CDR3, the DNA is TGTGCCAGCAGTTCTCCGACGGGTAATGAAAAACTGTTTTTT.

J is TRBJ2-1 and V is TRBV7-9; perhaps TRBD1 as D (5 bases). Trimming took 7 bases from V and 3 from J, leaving 10 bases between them. This CDR3 is built from 13 residues. The germline V gene encodes CDR1 SEHNR and CDR2 FQNEAQ (reference sequence). CDR3 residues: CASTQAIYNEQFF. In nucleotides, the CDR3 is TGTGCCAGCACACAGGCGATCTACAATGAGCAGTTCTTC.

The rearrangement links TRBV9 to TRBJ2-2, with D possibly TRBD2 on 6 matching bases. CDR3 length: 17 residues. From germline, CDR1 is SGDLS and CDR2 YYNGEE. V lost 6 bases to trimming and J lost 4 bases, with 22 bases between them. The CDR3 nucleotides are TGTGCCAGCACCCCCCGGGCGGGGCCGCACTTCACCGGGGAGCTGTTTTTT. Its translation: CASTPRAGPHFTGELFF.

This clone came up once. The genes are TRBV5-6 and TRBJ2-5, with 11 bases that match TRBD2. J lost 1 base, V lost 2 bases, and 4 bases had no gene match. This CDR3 spans 16 amino acids. The germline V gene encodes CDR1 SGHDT and CDR2 YYEEEE. The CDR3 loop reads CASSLWTSGSQETQYF. In DNA, the CDR3 is TGTGCCAGCAGCTTATGGACTAGCGGGTCCCAAGAGACCCAGTACTTC.